This T cell receptor (beta chain) stems from a study of liver allograft versus peripheral blood T cells. Study context: What was compared were the T cell receptor repertoires in transplanted livers and those in the peripheral blood of recipients.

This clonotype is medium-sized in the sample. V lost 2 bases and J lost 4, with 18 bases in between. The CDR3 spans 15 residues. From germline, CDR1 is SQVTM and CDR2 ANQGSEA. TCRdb analysed the reads with MiXCR anew, one entry per CDR3 protein. The sample has approximately 9,000 distinct CDR3 sequences, around 19% seen once. This sequence joins TRBV29-1 and TRBJ2-7; a possible D gene is TRBD2 (6 bases). This sequence was found in a human patient who had a liver transplant. T cells may partly derive from the graft donor. The CDR3 coding sequence is TGCAGCGTTGAAACCGCCTCGGGTGGGAGGTACGAGCAGTACTTC. This sequence encodes CSVETASGGRYEQYF.